What follows describes a single TCR beta chain. Its ends do not fully match the called genes, so a read error is possible. Used for diagnoses were clinical symptoms, serum thyroxine and TRAb, thyroid ultrasound and orbital computed tomography. This sample stems from a study of T cells in Graves' hyperthyroidism and ophthalmopathy. The TCR beta CDR3 regions underwent amplification using RNA transcripts as the source. During a first-round RT-PCR of the TCR CDR3, the HTBI primer set was used. A single record per CDR3 protein comes from TCRdb applying MiXCR to the multiplex PCR reads. The sample carries roughly 840,000 distinct CDR3 sequences, roughly 40% recorded once. Germline V gene sequence: CDR1 SGHNT, CDR2 YYREEE (reference sequence). CDR3 length: 16 amino acids.

Material: blood. The sequence was collected from a man between 18 and 29 years old with Graves' hyperthyroidism. The chain is built from TRBV5-4 and TRBJ2-7, with 10 bases fitting TRBD2. This CDR3 is CASSQEPLAGAYEQYF. CDR3 nucleotide sequence: TGCGCCAGCAGCCAAGAGCCCCTAGCGGGAGCCTACGAGCAGTACTTC.